The source of this TCR delta chain is a study of γδ T cells in repeated Plasmodium falciparum infection. Study overall: Over approximately 640 days, donors received four mosquito-bite P. falciparum NF54 infections. General study points: Vdelta2-negative gammadelta repertoires appeared less diverse and less shared in Malian than Australian children. One small rural Malian village, predominantly a single ethnic group, supplied the cohort.

This clone showed up just a few times. Its antigen is undetermined. TCRdb pairs this DNA with a much larger clone's protein that differs at residue 5, likely a read error; the protein shown was translated from the DNA. J was trimmed by 2 bases and V by 4 bases; bases with no gene match: 41. From germline, CDR1 is TSWWSYY and CDR2 QGS. The CDR3 covers 27 residues. Flow sorting of PBMC yielded separate Vgamma9/Vdelta2+ and Vdelta2-negative gammadelta T cell populations for bulk repertoire analysis. TCRdb reran clone calling via CATT on the multiplex PCR reads. The sample lists some 51,000 delta-chain clones, more than 1.5% occurring once.

The chain carries TRDV1 and TRDJ1, with 9 bases identical to TRDD3. No J gene was available from TCRdb, and it was assigned here by a germline match of the DNA. Input material: gamma-delta T cells from blood. This TCR derives from a pool of human donors (malaria-infected and uninfected, not separated). The CDR3 spells CALGVPLFLAPKLGDTRRKGGTDKLIF. The CDR3 region has the DNA TGTGCTCTTGGGGTACCCCTCTTCCTAGCCCCCAAGCTAGGGGATACGCGGCGAAAGGGGGGTACCGATAAACTCATCTTT.